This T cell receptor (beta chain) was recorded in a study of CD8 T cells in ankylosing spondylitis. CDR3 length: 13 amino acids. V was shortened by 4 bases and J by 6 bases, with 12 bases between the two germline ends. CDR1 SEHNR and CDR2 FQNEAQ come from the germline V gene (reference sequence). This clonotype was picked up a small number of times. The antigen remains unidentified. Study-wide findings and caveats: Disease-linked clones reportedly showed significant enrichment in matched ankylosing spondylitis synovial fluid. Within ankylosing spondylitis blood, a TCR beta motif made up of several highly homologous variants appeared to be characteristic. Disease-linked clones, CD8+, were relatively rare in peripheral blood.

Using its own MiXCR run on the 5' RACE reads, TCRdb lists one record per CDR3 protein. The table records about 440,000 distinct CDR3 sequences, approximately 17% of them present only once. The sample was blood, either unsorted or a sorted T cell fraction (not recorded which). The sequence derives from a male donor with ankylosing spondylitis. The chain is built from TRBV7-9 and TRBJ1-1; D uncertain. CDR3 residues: CASSSTKGAEAFF. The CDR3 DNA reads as TGTGCCAGCAGCTCCACAAAGGGTGCTGAAGCTTTCTTT.